This record concerns one T cell receptor (beta chain) sequence. Its antigen remains unidentified. No base quality information exists; no much larger clone differs at one position. This sample is drawn from a study of blood T cell repertoires in COVID-19 (dated by TCRdb to 2018 to 2020). For context, the study as a whole: Collaborator samples came from the United States, Italy and Spain and covered acute and convalescent phases of COVID-19. Where available, HLA class I and class II types were taken from metadata supplied by the sample provider and were not determined by assay-based typing. The dataset comprised deeply sampled blood TCRbeta repertoires from subjects exposed to, actively infected with, or recovered from COVID-19. The repertoires were released in a freely available public database intended as a resource for research on the immune response to SARS-CoV-2. Samples came from the ongoing ImmuneRACE study (first 160 participants) plus 1,254 subjects from 6 global collaborators. Sample metadata almost always included a de-identified subject ID, COVID-19 status, age in years and sex. The material from the prospective study consisted of cDNA or gDNA derived from T cells, B-cell-depleted T cells, or PBMCs.

Paper-wide results and their limitations: How much clinical and demographic metadata was included differed by source and by participant, and the metadata was provided uncurated.

TCRbeta CDR3 regions were amplified from genomic DNA using the immunoSEQ Assay, a bias-controlled multiplex PCR. Under the source paper's analysis protocol: Within the assay, amplification of reference gene primers was used to estimate how many nucleated cells each sample contained. To quantify the absolute abundance of each unique TCRbeta CDR3 rearrangement, sequence reads were collapsed and filtered. For each sample, productive Simpson clonality was calculated by taking the square root of Simpson's diversity index across productive rearrangements. What TCRdb holds here is the immuneACCESS table cut down to in-frame rearrangements. Part of the clones is not present; checked against another copy, under half of the missing clones reflect an unresolved V gene, and the others are unexplained. V and J calls plus clone size are reproduced from that table; the DNA served to infer D and trimming. This sample gives approximately 290,000 clones in total; more than 80% of them show up just once. Roughly 1.1% of the sample lies in the top ten.

Participants in the prospective study were enrolled through a virtual design, were aged about 18 to 90 years, and lived in 24 United States geographic areas. In the prospective study, cohorts were assigned on the basis of participant-reported clinical history obtained from a screening survey and a study questionnaire. Recovered participants in ImmuneRACE Cohort 3 were defined as having two consecutive negative NP/OP PCR tests, clearance from a healthcare professional, or resolution of symptoms. In the prospective study, mobile phlebotomists collected whole blood, serum and a nasopharyngeal or oropharyngeal swab from each participant. Over a roughly 2-month period, participants in the prospective study had the option of providing additional blood draws and questionnaires. Before DNA extraction, blood samples from the prospective study were shipped at room temperature or frozen. The CDR3, from cysteine to phenylalanine, totals 12 residues. CDR3 DNA only is kept here, 36 bases in frame from base 1. CDR1 and CDR2, per the germline V gene, are SGHVS and FNYEAQ. V gives up 5 bases and J gives up 6 bases, and the segment between their germline ends measures 10 bases.

The TCR originated in a woman in her twenties or thirties who had recovered from COVID-19. The chain uses TRBV7-6 and TRBJ1-1, with the D gene call left open. The sample taken for sequencing was PBMCs or T cells enriched from blood (not recorded which). The sequence in DNA is TGTGCCAGCAGCGCGGCGGGTGCTGAAGCTTTCTTT. Its protein product is CASSAAGAEAFF.